One T cell receptor (beta chain) is described in this entry. These data come from a study of blood T cell repertoires in COVID-19. Overall study: The cDNA or gDNA used as material had been derived from T cells, B-cell-depleted T cells, or PBMCs.

In the original workflow: Cell counts per sample came from amplifying reference gene primers. Sequenced by immunoSEQ multiplex PCR; TCRdb stores in-frame clones only, minus some. V and J calls and clone size are copied from that table; D and trimming were computed from the DNA. The sample holds about 62,000 clones, 80% to 90% seen once. Germline CDR1 is MNHEY and CDR2 is SMNVEV (reference sequence). The CDR3 runs to 17 residues. Losses at the gene ends were 5 bases for V and 0 bases for J; bases not matched to a gene: 10. The clonotype originates from a woman aged 60-75 years with COVID-19, enrolled during active disease. J is TRBJ1-3 and V is TRBV27; 7 bases match TRBD1. What was sequenced was peripheral blood. The CDR3 loop reads CASSPGSGGISGNTIYF. For the CDR3, the DNA is TGTGCCAGCAGTCCCGGCTCAGGGGGTATCTCTGGAAACACCATATATTTT.